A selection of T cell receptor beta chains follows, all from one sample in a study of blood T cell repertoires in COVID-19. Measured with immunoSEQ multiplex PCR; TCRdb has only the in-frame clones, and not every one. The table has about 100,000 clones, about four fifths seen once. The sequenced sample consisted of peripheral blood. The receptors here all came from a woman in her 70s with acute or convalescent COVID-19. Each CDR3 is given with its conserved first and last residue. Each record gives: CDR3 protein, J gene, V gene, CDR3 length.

CDR3: CASSFSLSGNTIYF; J: TRBJ1-3; V: TRBV5-6; length: 14
CDR3: CASSQDLGLAGAPEQYF; J: TRBJ2-7; V: TRBV4-1; length: 17
CDR3: CASSIGQDYGYTF; J: TRBJ1-2; V: TRBV19; length: 13
CDR3: CASSRTEETQYF; J: TRBJ2-5; V: TRBV5-4; length: 12
CDR3: CASSSRALGAITEAFF; J: TRBJ1-1; V: TRBV3-1/TRBV3-2; length: 16
CDR3: CASSQDNPRVSSGNTIYF; J: TRBJ1-3; V: TRBV3-1/TRBV3-2; length: 18
CDR3: CASRETGLLYNEQFF; J: TRBJ2-1; V: TRBV28; length: 15
CDR3: CASSQEGTGGRSNQPQHF; J: TRBJ1-5; V: TRBV4-1; length: 18
CDR3: CASRGAGDYNEQFF; J: TRBJ2-1; V: TRBV6-6; length: 14
CDR3: CASSLQGGGGQETQYF; J: TRBJ2-5; V: TRBV25-1; length: 16
CDR3: CASSSPSQPQHF; J: TRBJ1-5; V: TRBV12-3/TRBV12-4; length: 12
CDR3: CASSAGMNTGELFF; J: TRBJ2-2; V: TRBV2; length: 14
CDR3: CASSPNPGLAGGDKNIQYF; J: TRBJ2-4; V: TRBV5-1; length: 19
CDR3: CASSPSKQLNYGYTF; J: TRBJ1-2; V: TRBV18; length: 15
CDR3: CASTLSGGRETQYF; J: TRBJ2-5; V: TRBV7-2; length: 14
CDR3: CATRTGGPHGYTF; J: TRBJ1-2; V: TRBV6-5; length: 13
CDR3: CASSQVAGGYTF; J: TRBJ1-2; V: TRBV4-1; length: 12
CDR3: CASSHPSGYNEQFF; J: TRBJ2-1; V: TRBV4-1; length: 14